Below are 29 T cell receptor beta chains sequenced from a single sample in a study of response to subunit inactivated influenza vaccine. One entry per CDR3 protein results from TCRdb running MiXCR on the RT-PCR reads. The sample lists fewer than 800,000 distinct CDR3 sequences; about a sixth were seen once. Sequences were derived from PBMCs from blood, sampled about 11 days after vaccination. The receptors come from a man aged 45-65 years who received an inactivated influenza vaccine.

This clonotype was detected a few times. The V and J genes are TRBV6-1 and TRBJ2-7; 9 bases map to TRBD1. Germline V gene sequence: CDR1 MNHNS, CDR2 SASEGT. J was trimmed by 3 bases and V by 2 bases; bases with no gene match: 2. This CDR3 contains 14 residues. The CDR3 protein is CASSETGGNYEQYF. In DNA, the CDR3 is TGTGCCAGCAGTGAAACAGGGGGCAACTACGAGCAGTACTTC.

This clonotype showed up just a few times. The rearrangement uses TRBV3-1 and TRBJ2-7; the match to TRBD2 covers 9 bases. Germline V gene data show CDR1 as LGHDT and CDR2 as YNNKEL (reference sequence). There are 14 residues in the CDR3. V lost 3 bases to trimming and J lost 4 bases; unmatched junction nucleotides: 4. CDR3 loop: CASSQTSGLYEQYF. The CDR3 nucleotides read TGTGCCAGCAGCCAGACTAGCGGTCTATACGAGCAGTACTTC.

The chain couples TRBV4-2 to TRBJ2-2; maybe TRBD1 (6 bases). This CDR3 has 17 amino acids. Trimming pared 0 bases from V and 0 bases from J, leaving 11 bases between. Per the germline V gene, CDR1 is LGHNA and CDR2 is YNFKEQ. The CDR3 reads CASSQEVQGPNTGELFF. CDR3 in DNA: TGTGCCAGCAGCCAAGAAGTACAGGGCCCGAACACCGGGGAGCTGTTTTTT.

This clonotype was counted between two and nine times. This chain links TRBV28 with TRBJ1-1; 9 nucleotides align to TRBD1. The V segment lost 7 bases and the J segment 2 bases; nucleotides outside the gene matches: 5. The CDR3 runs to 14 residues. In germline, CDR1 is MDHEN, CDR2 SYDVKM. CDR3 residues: CASTQGQGNTEAFF. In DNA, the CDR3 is TGTGCCAGCACCCAGGGACAGGGTAACACTGAAGCTTTCTTT.

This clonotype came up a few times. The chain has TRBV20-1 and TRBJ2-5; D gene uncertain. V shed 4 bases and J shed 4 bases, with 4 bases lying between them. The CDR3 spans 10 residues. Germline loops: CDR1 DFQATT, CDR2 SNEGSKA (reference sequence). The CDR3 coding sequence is TGCAGTGCTACCCGAGAGACCCAGTACTTC. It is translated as CSATRETQYF.

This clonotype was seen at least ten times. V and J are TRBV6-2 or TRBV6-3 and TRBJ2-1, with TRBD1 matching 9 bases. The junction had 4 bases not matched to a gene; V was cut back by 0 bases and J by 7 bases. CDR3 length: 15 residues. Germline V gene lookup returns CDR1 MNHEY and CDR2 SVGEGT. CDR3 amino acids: CASSYSGTGWNEQFF. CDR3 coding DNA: TGTGCCAGCAGTTACTCGGGGACAGGGTGGAATGAGCAGTTCTTC.

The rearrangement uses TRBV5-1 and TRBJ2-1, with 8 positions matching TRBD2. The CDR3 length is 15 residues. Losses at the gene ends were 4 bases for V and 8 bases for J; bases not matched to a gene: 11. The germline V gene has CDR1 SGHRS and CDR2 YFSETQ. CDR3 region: CASSPRSGGVYEQFF. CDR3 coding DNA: TGCGCCAGCAGCCCCAGGAGCGGGGGAGTCTATGAGCAGTTCTTC. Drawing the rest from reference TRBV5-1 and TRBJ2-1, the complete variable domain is KAGVTQTPRYLIKTRGQQVTLSCSPISGHRSVSWYQQTPGQGLQFLFEYFSETQRNKGNFPGRFSGRQFSNSRSEMNVSTLELGDSALYLCASSPRSGGVYEQFFGPGTRLTVL.

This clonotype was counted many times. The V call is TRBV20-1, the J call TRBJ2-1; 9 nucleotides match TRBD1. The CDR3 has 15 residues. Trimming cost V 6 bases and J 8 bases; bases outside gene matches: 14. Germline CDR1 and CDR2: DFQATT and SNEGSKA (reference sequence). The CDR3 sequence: CSAPPPTGQGHEQFF. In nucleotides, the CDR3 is TGCAGTGCCCCGCCCCCCACGGGACAGGGACATGAGCAGTTCTTC.

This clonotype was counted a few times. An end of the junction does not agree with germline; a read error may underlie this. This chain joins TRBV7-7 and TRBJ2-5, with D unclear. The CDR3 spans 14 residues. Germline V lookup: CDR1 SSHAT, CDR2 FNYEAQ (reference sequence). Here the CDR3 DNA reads TGTGCTAGCAGCCGGCAAGGGCTGCTAGAGACCCAGTACTTC. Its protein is CASSRQGLLETQYF.

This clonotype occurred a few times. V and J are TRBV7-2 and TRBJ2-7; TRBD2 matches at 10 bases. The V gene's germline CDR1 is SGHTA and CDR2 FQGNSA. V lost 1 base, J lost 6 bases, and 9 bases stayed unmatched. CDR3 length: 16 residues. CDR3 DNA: TGTGCCAGCAGCTTAGTCCCTAGCGGGAGTTCCGGCGAGCAGTACTTC. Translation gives CASSLVPSGSSGEQYF.

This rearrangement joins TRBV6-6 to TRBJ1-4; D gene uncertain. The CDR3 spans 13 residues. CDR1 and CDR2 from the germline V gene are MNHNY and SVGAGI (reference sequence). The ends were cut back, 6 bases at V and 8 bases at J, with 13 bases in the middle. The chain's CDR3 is CASSWIRGEKLFF. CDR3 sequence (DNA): TGTGCCAGCAGCTGGATCAGAGGGGAAAAACTGTTTTTT.

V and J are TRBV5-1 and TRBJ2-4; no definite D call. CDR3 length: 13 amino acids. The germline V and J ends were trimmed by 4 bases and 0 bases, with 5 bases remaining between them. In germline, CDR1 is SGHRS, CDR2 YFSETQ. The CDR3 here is CASSGVAKNIQYF. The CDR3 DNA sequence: TGCGCCAGCAGCGGGGTAGCCAAAAACATTCAGTACTTC.

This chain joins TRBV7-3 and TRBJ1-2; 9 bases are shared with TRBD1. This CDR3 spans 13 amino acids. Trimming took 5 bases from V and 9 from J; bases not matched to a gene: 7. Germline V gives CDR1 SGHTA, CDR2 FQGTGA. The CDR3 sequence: CASSPGQGRSYTF. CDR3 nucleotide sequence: TGTGCCAGCAGCCCGGGACAGGGAAGGAGCTACACCTTC. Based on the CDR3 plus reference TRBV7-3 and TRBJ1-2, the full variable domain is GAGVSQTPSNKVTEKGKYVELRCDPISGHTALYWYRQSLGQGPEFLIYFQGTGAADDSGLPNDRFFAVRPEGSVSTLKIQRTERGDSAVYLCASSPGQGRSYTFGSGTRLTVV.

CDR3 bases: TGTGCCATCAGTTCGGACAGGGCCACTGAAGCTTTCTTT. Translated, it gives CAISSDRATEAFF. The chain links TRBV10-3 to TRBJ1-1; 8 positions match TRBD1. J lost 4 bases, V lost 5 bases, and 3 bases had no gene match. Germline assignment: CDR1 ENHRY and CDR2 SYGVKD. The CDR3 is 13 amino acids.

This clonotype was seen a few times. The CDR3 DNA sequence: TGTGCCTCCAGCCGCGGACAGTTAGGATCTGGAAACACCATATATTTT. Translation: CASSRGQLGSGNTIYF. The gene calls are TRBV3-1 and TRBJ1-3; D might be TRBD1 (6 bases). The germline CDR1 and CDR2 sequences are LGHDT and YNNKEL (reference sequence). Trimming pared 11 bases from V and 1 base from J, leaving 21 bases between. The CDR3 runs 16 residues.

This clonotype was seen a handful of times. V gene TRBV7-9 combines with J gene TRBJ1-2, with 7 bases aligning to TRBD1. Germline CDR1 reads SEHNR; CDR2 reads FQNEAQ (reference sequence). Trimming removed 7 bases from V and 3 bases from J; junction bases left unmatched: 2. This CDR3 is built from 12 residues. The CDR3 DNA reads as TGTGCCAGCAACGACAGGGACTATGGCTACACCTTC. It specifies CASNDRDYGYTF. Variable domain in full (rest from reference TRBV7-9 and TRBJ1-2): DTGVSQNPRHKITKRGQNVTFRCDPISEHNRLYWYRQTLGQGPEFLTYFQNEAQLEKSRLLSDRFSAERPKGSFSTLEIQRTEQGDSAMYLCASNDRDYGYTFGSGTRLTVV.

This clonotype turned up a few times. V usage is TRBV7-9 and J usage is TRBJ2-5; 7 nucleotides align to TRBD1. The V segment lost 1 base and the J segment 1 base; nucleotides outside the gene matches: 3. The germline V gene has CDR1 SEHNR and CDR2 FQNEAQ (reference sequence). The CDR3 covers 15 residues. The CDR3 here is CASSLETGPQETQYF. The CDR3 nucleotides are TGTGCCAGCAGCTTAGAGACAGGGCCCCAAGAGACCCAGTACTTC.

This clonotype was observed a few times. CDR3 DNA: TGTGCCAGCAGAACCGGGACGGGTGAAGCTTTCTTT. Translated, it gives CASRTGTGEAFF. The genes are TRBV3-1 and TRBJ1-1; TRBD1 might be the D (5 bases). This CDR3 is built from 12 residues. Between the trimmed V and J ends, which lost 6 bases and 7 bases, there was a span of 12 bases. Germline assignment: CDR1 LGHDT and CDR2 YNNKEL (reference sequence).

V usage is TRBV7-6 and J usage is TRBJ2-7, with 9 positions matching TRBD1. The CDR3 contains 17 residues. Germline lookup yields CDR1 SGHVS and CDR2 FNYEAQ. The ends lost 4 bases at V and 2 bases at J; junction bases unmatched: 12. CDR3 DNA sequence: TGTGCCAGCAGCTCTTTACCGGACAGGGGACTTACCTACGAGCAGTACTTC. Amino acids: CASSSLPDRGLTYEQYF. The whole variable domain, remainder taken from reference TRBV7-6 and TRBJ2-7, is GAGVSQSPRYKVTKRGQDVALRCDPISGHVSLYWYRQALGQGPEFLTYFNYEAQQDKSGLPNDRFSAERPEGSISTLTIQRTEQRDSAMYRCASSSLPDRGLTYEQYFGPGTRLTVT.

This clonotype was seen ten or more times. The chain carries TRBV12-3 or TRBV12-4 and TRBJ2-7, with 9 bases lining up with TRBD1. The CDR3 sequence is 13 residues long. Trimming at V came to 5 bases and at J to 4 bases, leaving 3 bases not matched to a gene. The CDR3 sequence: CASSRTGVYEQYF. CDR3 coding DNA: TGTGCCAGCAGTCGGACAGGGGTGTACGAGCAGTACTTC.

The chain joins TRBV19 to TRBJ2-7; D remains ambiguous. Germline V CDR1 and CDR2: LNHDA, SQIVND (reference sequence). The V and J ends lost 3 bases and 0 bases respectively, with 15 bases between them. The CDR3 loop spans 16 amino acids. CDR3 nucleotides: TGTGCCAGTAGTATCAGCTGGGCAGCCGACTCCTACGAGCAGTACTTC. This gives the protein CASSISWAADSYEQYF.

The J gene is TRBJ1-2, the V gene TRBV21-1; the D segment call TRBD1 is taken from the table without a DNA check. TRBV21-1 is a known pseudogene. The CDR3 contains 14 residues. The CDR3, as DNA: TGTGCCAGCAGCAAAGCAGGTCAGGGAAGAGGCTACACCTTC. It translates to CASSKAGQGRGYTF.

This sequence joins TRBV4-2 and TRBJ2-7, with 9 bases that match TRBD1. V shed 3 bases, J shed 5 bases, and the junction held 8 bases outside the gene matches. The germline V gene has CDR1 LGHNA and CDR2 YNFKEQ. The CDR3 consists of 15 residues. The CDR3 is CASSQAGQGPNEQYF. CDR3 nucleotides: TGTGCCAGCAGCCAGGCCGGACAGGGGCCGAACGAGCAGTACTTC.

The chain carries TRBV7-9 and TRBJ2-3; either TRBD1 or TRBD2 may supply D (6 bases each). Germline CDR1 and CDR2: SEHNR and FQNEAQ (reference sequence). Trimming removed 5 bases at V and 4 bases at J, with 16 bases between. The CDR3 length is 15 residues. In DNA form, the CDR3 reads TGTGCCAGCAGCGGAGGGGGAATGGTCGCAGATACGCAGTATTTT. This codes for CASSGGGMVADTQYF.

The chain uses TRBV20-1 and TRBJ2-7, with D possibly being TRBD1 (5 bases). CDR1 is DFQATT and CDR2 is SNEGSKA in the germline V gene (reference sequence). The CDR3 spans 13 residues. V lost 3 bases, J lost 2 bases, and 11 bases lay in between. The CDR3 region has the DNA TGCAGTGCTAGGATGCAGGGTCCCTACGAGCAGTACTTC. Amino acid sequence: CSARMQGPYEQYF.

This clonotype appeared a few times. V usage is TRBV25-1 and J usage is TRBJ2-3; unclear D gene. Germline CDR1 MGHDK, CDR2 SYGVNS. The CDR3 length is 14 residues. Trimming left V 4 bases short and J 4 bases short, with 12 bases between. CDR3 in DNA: TGTGCCAGCAGTGCGCGTGGTCGGGCAGATACGCAGTATTTT. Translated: CASSARGRADTQYF.

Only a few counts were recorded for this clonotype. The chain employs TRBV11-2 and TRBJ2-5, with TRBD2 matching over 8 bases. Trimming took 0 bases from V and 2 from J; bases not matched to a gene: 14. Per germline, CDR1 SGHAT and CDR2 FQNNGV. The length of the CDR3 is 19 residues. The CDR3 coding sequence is TGTGCCAGCAGCTTAGAACGCGCGTGGAGCGGGAGAGGGCAAGAGACCCAGTACTTC. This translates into CASSLERAWSGRGQETQYF.

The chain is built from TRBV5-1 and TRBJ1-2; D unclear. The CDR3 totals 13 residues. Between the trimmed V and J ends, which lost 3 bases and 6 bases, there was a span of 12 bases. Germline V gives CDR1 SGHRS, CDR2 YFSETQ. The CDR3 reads CASSSQPGDGYTF. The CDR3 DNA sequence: TGCGCCAGCAGCTCCCAGCCAGGTGATGGCTACACCTTC.

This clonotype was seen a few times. The CDR3 protein is CASSRTTSYEQYF. The CDR3 DNA sequence: TGCGCCAGCAGCCGAACGACTAGCTACGAGCAGTACTTC. The V gene is TRBV4-3, the J gene TRBJ2-7; D is possibly TRBD2 (6 bases). The length of the CDR3 is 13 residues. V lost 4 bases, J lost 3 bases, and 10 bases lay in between. Germline assignment: CDR1 LGHNA and CDR2 YSLEER.